The clone carrying this T cell receptor (beta chain) showed up just a few times. The antigen is unknown. V trimming: 7 bases; J trimming: 5 bases; junction bases outside the gene matches: 6. The CDR3 is made up of 14 amino acids. CDR1 is LNHDA, CDR2 SQIVND, per germline (reference sequence). This specimen comes from a study of graft-versus-host responses after intestinal transplantation. Study as a whole: Isolated intestinal, liver-intestinal, or multivisceral transplants had been given to the recipients.

Some clones are missing from TCRdb's copy, which holds only in-frame ones; the method was immunoSEQ multiplex PCR. The sample has under 150,000 clones, roughly nine tenths seen once. The material sequenced was unstimulated CD4+ T cells sorted from spleen or lymph node cells, taken before intestinal transplant. The genes are TRBV19 and TRBJ2-2; 8 bases match TRBD1. The clonotype comes from a human donor who received an intestinal transplant. CDR3: CASTTGQVTGELFF. In DNA, the CDR3 is TGTGCCAGTACCACGGGACAGGTGACCGGGGAGCTGTTTTTT. Based on the CDR3 plus reference TRBV19 and TRBJ2-2, the full variable domain is DGGITQSPKYLFRKEGQNVTLSCEQNLNHDAMYWYRQDPGQGLRLIYYSQIVNDFQKGDIAEGYSVSREKKESFPLTVTSAQKNPTAFYLCASTTGQVTGELFFGEGSRLTVL.